This TCR beta chain was captured in a study of shared clonotypes between healthy human individuals (dated by TCRdb to 2020 to 2021). Study-level background: The cohort comprised a couple of women and a few men aged 18 to 49 years. For each donor, CD4 naive and CD4 memory were each run on three plates, CD8 naive on two plates, and CD8 memory on one plate. To estimate repertoire size and how much clonotypes are shared between individuals, the study performed deep sequencing of blood TCR repertoires from a few healthy adults. To increase sequencing depth and limit assay-specific biases, different laboratories used diverse techniques to prepare libraries and sequence TCR repertoires. Each donor's leukapheresis produced roughly between roughly 0.94 and 9.5 billion PBMCs. Findings and caveats that apply to the study as a whole: Compared with non-shared clonotypes, the clonotypes found in all four sorted-subset donors had higher generation probabilities. Estimated clonotype richness was generally larger for naive than for memory subsets. Pairwise subsampling led to the expectation that sequencing depth would affect the degree of clonotype sharing among donors. Incomplete sequencing was indicated by rarefaction of sorted-subset datasets, despite the large sequencing depth. When a few donors were compared, the shared fraction of clonotypes was about 5.5% for naive CD4, around 3.5% for naive CD8, 2.3% for memory CD4, and 0.4% for memory CD8. Sampling was restricted to blood, and TCR repertoires in tissue are likely to differ from TCR repertoires in blood. The small number of donors limited the genetic and exposure-history diversity represented.

Using the deep immunoSEQ assay, TCR CDR3 regions were amplified from genomic DNA by multiplex PCR. Genomic DNA extracted from each cell subset was distributed evenly over all wells of several immunoSEQ 96-well plates, and each plate served as one replicate. Each replicate PCR for sorted subsets received around 200 ng genomic DNA, equal to 28,000 or so T cell genomes. The purified libraries were quantified using a Qubit 3.0 fluorometer, sized with a Bioanalyzer 2100, and then quantified again using the KAPA Library Quantification kit. Each immunoSEQ 96-well plate was sequenced on its own single-read 150-cycle Illumina NextSeq 550 flow cell. As for how the authors treated the data: Because only junctional sequences without quality scores were contained in the immunoSEQ output, filtering matching that applied to full-length reads could not be performed. To assign V/J genes and CDR3, sequences were annotated against IMGT germline references using PyIR, a Python wrapper for IgBLAST v1.9. Reads with weak V/J assignments (E-value above 1e-6), missing CDR3, stop codons, out-of-frame junctions, or ambiguous translated residues were removed. V3J clonotypes were defined as sequences sharing an identical inferred V gene, J gene, and CDR3 amino acid sequence. Percentage overlap between repertoires was computed as shared unique clonotypes divided by the size of the smaller repertoire. Repertoire richness was assessed with RTK rarefaction, the Chao1 estimator, and Recon v2.1 estimates of unobserved clonotypes. Generation probabilities for all TCRbeta clonotypes obtained by the gDNA method from a handful of donors were computed using OLGA. The source is immuneACCESS, and TCRdb retained only in-frame sequences with V and J called. Part of the clones is not carried over; for the studies checked, unresolved V genes explain less than half of this, and the remainder is unexplained. V and J calls and clone size are as listed in that table; D and trimming were resolved from the DNA. The sample profile shows around 2.5 million clones; over 85% of them were found once. The ten largest clonotypes hold around 0.37% of the sample.

Healthy HIV-negative adults with no recently reported acute infections or vaccinations were included as donors. Only Caucasian adults living in Nashville, Tennessee, USA were represented among the donors. Magnetic negative selection was used to enrich CD4+ T cells, after which naive cells were positively selected on CD45RA and the negative fraction became the memory subset. Blood was obtained by leukapheresis, after which PBMCs were separated by Ficoll-Histopaque density gradient centrifugation and cryopreserved in liquid nitrogen vapor phase. Analytical flow cytometry was used to check the purity and quantity of each magnetically sorted T cell population. Each sorted fraction had its genomic DNA isolated and then quantified by UV absorbance on a Nanodrop 2000c. The germline V gene provides CDR1 SGHDN and CDR2 FVKESK. V is pared back by 10 bases and J by 3 bases, with 18 bases lying between the germline termini. The CDR3, from cysteine to phenylalanine, totals 15 residues. The kept DNA is CDR3 alone, 45 bases in frame from the first base.

The table lists this clone with a few counts. Its antigen has not been determined. Nothing much larger sits one base from this clone, and base qualities are not available. The sample consisted of naive CD4+ T cells from PBMCs. This sample's cell subset or site label indicates: CD45RA+ positively selected. Recombination connected TRBV14 to TRBJ2-2; a tentative D match to TRBD2 spans 7 bases. The TCR comes from a man between 18 and 29 years old in good health. Some clones in this sample may be carry-over from other donors' samples. Here is the DNA: TGTGCCACCCGGGCAGGGGACTATCACACCGGGGAGCTGTTTTTT. Its product reads: CATRAGDYHTGELFF.